These 17 T cell receptor beta chains share one sample of origin, sequenced in a study of radiotherapy plus CTLA-4 blockade in lung cancer. This table comes from immunoSEQ multiplex PCR, and its TCRdb copy is limited to in-frame clones, with some not included. Here the sample spans about 44,000 clones, around 77% being singletons. The sequencing here drew on peripheral blood, taken from a patient treated with radiotherapy plus ipilimumab. These receptor sequences come from a human donor with non-small cell lung cancer whose response to radiotherapy plus ipilimumab could not be evaluated.

The chain uses TRBV27 and TRBJ1-2, with D possibly being TRBD1 (6 bases). The CDR3 runs to 14 residues. Germline V gene lookup returns CDR1 MNHEY and CDR2 SMNVEV (reference sequence). With 6 bases removed from V and 10 bases from J, the gap between germline ends came to 21 bases. The CDR3 DNA follows: TGTGCCAGCAGGAAAACAGGGTTGCTCCATGTCTACACCTTC. It codes for CASRKTGLLHVYTF.

The CDR3 is CASRKQGGFTDTQYF. The CDR3, as DNA: TGCGCCAGCAGGAAGCAGGGGGGTTTCACAGATACGCAGTATTTT. V gene TRBV5-1 combines with J gene TRBJ2-3, with a weak D call TRBD1 (7 bases). Per germline, CDR1 SGHRS and CDR2 YFSETQ. V shed 5 bases and J shed 2 bases, with 15 bases lying between them. The CDR3 consists of 15 residues.

The chain links TRBV27 to TRBJ2-7; TRBD2 matches 8 bases. The CDR3 loop spans 14 amino acids. Germline-derived CDR1 and CDR2 are MNHEY and SMNVEV (reference sequence). V lost 4 bases, J lost 5 bases, and 7 bases stayed unmatched. This CDR3 is CASSSERESHEQYF. The CDR3 region has the DNA TGTGCCAGCAGTTCCGAGCGGGAGAGTCACGAGCAGTACTTC.

V gene TRBV11-1 combines with J gene TRBJ2-7; TRBD1 might be the D (6 bases). V was shortened by 3 bases and J by 5 bases, with 14 bases between the two germline ends. The length of the CDR3 is 14 residues. Germline lookup yields CDR1 SGHAT and CDR2 FQDESV (reference sequence). In DNA form, the CDR3 reads TGTGCCAGCAGCTTCTTTGGGGGCGCGGACGAGCAGTACTTC. Its protein product is CASSFFGGADEQYF.

The rearrangement links TRBV5-1 to TRBJ2-7; tentatively, D is TRBD1 (6 bases). Germline assignment: CDR1 SGHRS and CDR2 YFSETQ. Trimming removed 2 bases from V and 8 bases from J, with 17 bases in between. The CDR3 covers 14 residues. Here the CDR3 reads CASSFGGEQAKQYF. CDR3 nucleotides: TGCGCCAGCAGCTTTGGGGGCGAGCAAGCGAAGCAGTACTTC.

The gene calls are TRBV18 and TRBJ2-5; D may be TRBD1 (6 bases). The CDR3 runs to 15 residues. With 6 bases removed from V and 5 bases from J, the gap between germline ends came to 19 bases. The germline gives CDR1 KGHSH, CDR2 LQKENI. CDR3 bases: TGTGCCAGCTCCCCAAGGACAGCACCAGGGGAGACCCAGTACTTC. Translation: CASSPRTAPGETQYF.

V usage is TRBV6-1 and J usage is TRBJ2-7, with TRBD2 matching 9 bases. J was trimmed by 3 bases and V by 5 bases; bases with no gene match: 5. The CDR3 is made up of 14 amino acids. The V gene's germline CDR1 is MNHNS and CDR2 SASEGT. The CDR3 protein is CASSPGTSIYEQYF. The CDR3 DNA reads as TGTGCCAGCAGTCCCGGGACTAGCATCTACGAGCAGTACTTC.

This clone was seen just once. The chain couples TRBV7-2 to TRBJ2-2; TRBD2 aligns across 7 bases. This CDR3 has 14 amino acids. Germline CDR1 is SGHTA and CDR2 is FQGNSA. V was clipped by 10 bases and J by 5 bases; unmatched bases: 10. CDR3 residues: CATGNGGDTGELFF. The DNA for the CDR3 is TGTGCCACCGGGAATGGGGGGGATACCGGGGAGCTGTTTTTT.

Here the CDR3 reads CATQGSYEQYF. CDR3 nucleotide sequence: TGTGCGACACAGGGCTCCTACGAGCAGTACTTC. The chain links TRBV28 to TRBJ2-7, with D possibly TRBD1 on 6 matching bases. The germline V gene encodes CDR1 MDHEN and CDR2 SYDVKM. The CDR3 consists of 11 residues.

This chain links TRBV5-1 with TRBJ1-4; no reliable D call. The ends were cut back, 1 base at V and 7 bases at J, with 11 bases in the middle. The CDR3 totals 14 residues. CDR1 SGHRS and CDR2 YFSETQ come from the germline V gene. The DNA of the CDR3 is TGCGCCAGCAGCTTGCAAGCCGCGGGTGAAAAACTGTTTTTT. Amino acid sequence: CASSLQAAGEKLFF.

This clone was seen a few times. The rearrangement joins TRBV2 to TRBJ2-3; 8 nucleotides match TRBD2. Trimming cost V 6 bases and J 6 bases; bases outside gene matches: 11. This CDR3 spans 15 amino acids. CDR1 is SNHLY, CDR2 FYNNEI, per germline. The CDR3: CASRAGLANRDTQYF. DNA for the CDR3: TGTGCCAGCAGAGCTGGACTAGCTAATAGGGATACGCAGTATTTT. The variable domain in full, completed from reference TRBV2 and TRBJ2-3, reads EPEVTQTPSHQVTQMGQEVILRCVPISNHLYFYWYRQILGQKVEFLVSFYNNEISEKSEIFDDQFSVERPDGSNFTLKIRSTKLEDSAMYFCASRAGLANRDTQYFGPGTRLTVL.

The chain recombines TRBV19 with TRBJ2-2; D is ambiguous. The CDR3 has 15 amino acids. Per germline, CDR1 LNHDA and CDR2 SQIVND (reference sequence). The V gene lost 1 base and the J gene lost 4 bases, with 10 bases spanning the gap. CDR3 in amino acids: CASSIVGGPTGELFF. The CDR3 DNA is TGTGCCAGTAGTATAGTCGGCGGCCCCACCGGGGAGCTGTTTTTT.

V and J are TRBV7-9 and TRBJ2-1; D is unresolved. There are 15 residues in the CDR3. From germline, CDR1 is SEHNR and CDR2 FQNEAQ (reference sequence). The V end lost 0 bases, the J end lost 3 bases, and 9 bases lay between the germline ends. The CDR3 nucleotides read TGTGCCAGCAGCTTAGCATGGCAGGACTACAATGAGCAGTTCTTC. Its translation is CASSLAWQDYNEQFF.

The chain joins TRBV9 to TRBJ2-5, with a possible D match to TRBD2 (5 bases). The V gene's germline CDR1 is SGDLS and CDR2 YYNGEE. The V gene lost 0 bases and the J gene lost 7 bases, with 16 bases spanning the gap. This CDR3 region has 15 residues. Written as DNA, the CDR3 is TGTGCCAGCAGCGTAGCATTGGCGGGCGATGGGACCCAGTACTTC. Translation: CASSVALAGDGTQYF. Based on the CDR3 plus reference TRBV9 and TRBJ2-5, the full variable domain is DSGVTQTPKHLITATGQRVTLRCSPRSGDLSVYWYQQSLDQGLQFLIQYYNGEERAKGNILERFSAQQFPDLHSELNLSSLELGDSALYFCASSVALAGDGTQYFGPGTRLLVL.

This chain uses TRBV4-3 with TRBJ2-3, with D tentatively TRBD2 (7 bases). V lost 2 bases and J 4 bases, leaving 19 bases between the germline ends. CDR1 is LGHNA and CDR2 is YSLEER in the germline V gene. This CDR3 has 17 amino acids. CDR3 region: CASSQTGAGELSDTQYF. CDR3 DNA sequence: TGCGCCAGCAGCCAAACGGGGGCGGGGGAGCTCTCAGATACGCAGTATTTT.

This clone was counted between two and nine times. The chain combines TRBV4-2 with TRBJ1-4, with D perhaps TRBD1 (5 bases). The CDR3 runs 18 residues. CDR1 is LGHNA, CDR2 YNFKEQ, per germline. Trimming removed 2 bases from V and 6 bases from J, with 22 bases in between. CDR3 in DNA: TGTGCCAGCAGCCAACAACACCGACAGAGTGGTGGGGATGAAAAACTGTTTTTT. Translated, it gives CASSQQHRQSGGDEKLFF.

V gene TRBV19 combines with J gene TRBJ2-5, with D possibly being TRBD1 (7 bases). Trimming removed 4 bases at V and 5 bases at J, with 14 bases between. CDR1 and CDR2 from the germline V gene are LNHDA and SQIVND (reference sequence). CDR3 size: 14 residues. Written as DNA, the CDR3 is TGTGCCAGTAGTACCCTGACAGGGAGGGAGACCCAGTACTTC. This encodes CASSTLTGRETQYF.